A selection of T cell receptor beta chains follows, all from one sample in a study of spatial heterogeneity in lung cancer. One entry per CDR3 protein, called by TCRdb with MiXCR from the 5' RACE reads. The sample holds some 11,000 distinct CDR3 sequences, roughly 7.9% seen once. This sample comprised lung tumor tissue, obtained at surgery. Receptor source: a female donor with early-stage non-small cell lung cancer. CDR3s include the opening cysteine and the closing phenylalanine or tryptophan. The order of the fields is V gene, J gene, clone size, D gene, CDR3 length, CDR3 protein, CDR3 DNA. A D gene is named only where the DNA matches it firmly. A row's size may be missing; if present it is once, few, many or a size class.

V: TRBV5-4
J: TRBJ1-1
size: many
D: TRBD1
length: 17
CDR3: CASSYGTGDFMNTEAFF
DNA: TGTGCCAGCAGCTACGGAACAGGGGATTTTATGAACACTGAAGCTTTCTTT

V: TRBV20-1
J: TRBJ1-5
size: many
D: .
length: 15
CDR3: CSATGLGYSNQPQHF
DNA: TGCAGTGCTACAGGGTTGGGATATAGCAATCAGCCCCAGCATTTT

V: TRBV28
J: TRBJ1-1
size: .
D: .
length: 15
CDR3: CASSLGGILTVEAFF
DNA: TGTGCCAGCAGTTTAGGGGGGATTCTGACGGTGGAAGCTTTCTTT

V: TRBV28
J: TRBJ2-4
size: many
D: .
length: 15
CDR3: CASSFALGGRNIQYF
DNA: TGTGCCAGCAGTTTCGCCCTGGGGGGGCGGAACATTCAGTACTTC

V: TRBV5-6
J: TRBJ1-4
size: few
D: TRBD1
length: 13
CDR3: CASSATGIEKLFF
DNA: TGTGCCAGCAGCGCGACAGGGATCGAAAAACTGTTTTTT

V: TRBV9
J: TRBJ1-6
size: .
D: .
length: 14
CDR3: CASSKGTANSPLHF
DNA: TGTGCCAGCAGCAAAGGGACCGCGAATTCACCCCTCCACTTT

V: TRBV7-9
J: TRBJ1-5
size: .
D: .
length: 14
CDR3: CASSLPGFGQPQHF
DNA: TGTGCCAGCAGTTTGCCGGGGTTCGGGCAGCCCCAGCATTTT

V: TRBV7-2
J: TRBJ1-1
size: medium-sized
D: TRBD1
length: 13
CDR3: CASSHRDRAKAFF
DNA: TGTGCCAGCAGTCACAGGGACAGGGCAAAAGCTTTCTTT

V: TRBV27
J: TRBJ1-1
size: many
D: TRBD1
length: 14
CDR3: CASSLRGGNTEAFF
DNA: TGTGCCAGCAGTTTAAGAGGGGGCAACACTGAAGCTTTCTTT

V: TRBV30
J: TRBJ2-7
size: medium-sized
D: TRBD1
length: 14
CDR3: CAWATGGSAYEQYF
DNA: TGTGCCTGGGCAACAGGGGGAAGCGCCTACGAGCAGTACTTC

V: TRBV5-1
J: TRBJ2-7
size: medium-sized
D: .
length: 14
CDR3: CASSFLGIPYEQYF
DNA: TGCGCCAGCAGCTTTCTGGGGATCCCCTACGAGCAGTACTTC

V: TRBV10-2
J: TRBJ2-5
size: many
D: .
length: 14
CDR3: CASSESAYQETQYF
DNA: TGCGCCAGCAGTGAATCAGCCTACCAAGAGACCCAGTACTTC

V: TRBV27
J: TRBJ1-3
size: medium-sized
D: TRBD1
length: 15
CDR3: CASRRTGGSGNTIYF
DNA: TGTGCCAGCAGGCGGACAGGGGGCTCTGGAAACACCATATATTTT

V: TRBV12-3/TRBV12-4
J: TRBJ2-3
size: many
D: .
length: 16
CDR3: CASGWGMGGRADTQYF
DNA: TGTGCCAGCGGTTGGGGGATGGGGGGCCGAGCAGATACGCAGTATTTT

V: TRBV2
J: TRBJ2-3
size: many
D: TRBD2
length: 16
CDR3: CASRGERLAGTDTQYF
DNA: TGTGCCAGCAGGGGGGAAAGACTAGCCGGCACAGATACGCAGTATTTT

V: TRBV10-2
J: TRBJ1-5
size: many
D: .
length: 12
CDR3: CASSAGNQPQHF
DNA: TGCGCCAGCAGTGCCGGTAATCAGCCCCAGCATTTT

V: TRBV18
J: TRBJ2-1
size: many
D: TRBD2
length: 15
CDR3: CASSPGLAGLNEQFF
DNA: TGTGCCAGCTCACCAGGACTAGCGGGGCTCAATGAGCAGTTCTTC

V: TRBV7-7
J: TRBJ2-5
size: few
D: TRBD2
length: 15
CDR3: CASSLDGGGRQTQYF
DNA: TGTGCTAGCAGCCTGGACGGGGGAGGGCGACAGACCCAGTACTTC

V: TRBV29-1
J: TRBJ2-7
size: medium-sized
D: .
length: 13
CDR3: CSVRSPGSFEQYF
DNA: TGCAGCGTTCGATCACCAGGGTCATTCGAGCAGTACTTC

V: TRBV5-1
J: TRBJ1-1
size: medium-sized
D: .
length: 14
CDR3: CASSLDQGNTEAFF
DNA: TGCGCCAGCAGCTTGGATCAGGGAAACACTGAAGCTTTCTTT

V: TRBV12-3/TRBV12-4
J: TRBJ2-3
size: .
D: TRBD2
length: 16
CDR3: CASSSPSGGFTDTQYF
DNA: TGTGCCAGCAGTTCTCCTAGCGGGGGGTTCACAGATACGCAGTATTTT

V: TRBV5-1
J: TRBJ2-7
size: many
D: .
length: 14
CDR3: CASAVLVSEGEQYF
DNA: TGCGCCAGCGCAGTGCTTGTATCGGAAGGCGAGCAGTACTTC

V: TRBV30
J: TRBJ2-1
size: many
D: TRBD2
length: 23
CDR3: CAWSGDPYQTSGGHLERHNEQFF
DNA: TGTGCCTGGAGTGGCGACCCTTACCAGACTAGCGGGGGGCATCTGGAGCGACACAATGAGCAGTTCTTC